Listed here are 24 T cell receptor beta chains from one sample, sequenced in a study of PD-1 blockade in classical Hodgkin lymphoma (dated by TCRdb to 2018 to 2020). The protocol used for the library was the immunoSEQ multiplex PCR assay. TCRdb stores this immuneACCESS table with in-frame sequences only. Part of the clones is absent; in the studies checked, under half of the shortfall reflects unresolved V genes, and no reason is known for the rest. This sample comprises 32,000 or so clones, roughly 90% of them detected only once. Jointly, the top ten make up around 0.3% of the sample. The time point tag for this specimen amounts to: cycle 4 day 1 (C4D1), after less than 7 weeks of nivolumab. Every trial patient had relapsed after autologous stem cell transplantation, and cohorts A, B and C differed in prior brentuximab vedotin exposure. A Miltenyi CD4+ T cell isolation kit was used for magnetic negative selection to purify CD4+ T cells from thawed PBMCs.

The sequencing here drew on CD4+ T cells from blood, taken before the fourth cycle of nivolumab. The receptors shown here come from a human donor with classical Hodgkin lymphoma.

This clone was counted between two and nine times. The genes are TRBV7-6 and TRBJ2-7, with D possibly being TRBD2 (6 bases). In germline, CDR1 is SGHVS, CDR2 FNYEAQ. Trimming removed 1 base at V and 7 bases at J, with 11 bases between. The CDR3 contains 13 residues. Written as DNA, the CDR3 is TGTGCCAGCAGCTTAGAACTGGGGAGGGAGCAGTACTTC. Its protein is CASSLELGREQYF.

V gene TRBV13 combines with J gene TRBJ2-3; D assignment may be TRBD1 or TRBD2 (5 bases each). Germline CDR1 PRHDT, CDR2 FYEKMQ (reference sequence). The CDR3 loop spans 21 amino acids. With 4 bases removed from V and 2 bases from J, the gap between germline ends came to 31 bases. The CDR3, as DNA: TGTGCCAGCAGCTACGCCACATCCCTACTTAACGGGGCTTACTCCACAGATACGCAGTATTTT. This sequence encodes CASSYATSLLNGAYSTDTQYF.

CDR3 in DNA: TGTGCCACCAGCTTCGGAGGAGACTACAATGAGCAGTTCTTC. Translation: CATSFGGDYNEQFF. The V gene is TRBV15, the J gene TRBJ2-1; perhaps TRBD2 as D (5 bases). CDR1 is LNHNV, CDR2 YYDKDF, per germline (reference sequence). CDR3 length: 14 residues. V shed 5 bases and J shed 3 bases, with 11 bases lying between them.

The rearrangement joins TRBV29-1 to TRBJ2-1; D perhaps matches TRBD2 (6 bases). The CDR3 extends over 14 amino acids. CDR1 SQVTM and CDR2 ANQGSEA come from the germline V gene. The V end lost 4 bases, the J end lost 2 bases, and 12 bases lay between the germline ends. The CDR3, as DNA: TGCAGCGTTGTCGAACTAGCAGCCTACAATGAGCAGTTCTTC. This encodes CSVVELAAYNEQFF.

This chain links TRBV2 with TRBJ2-3, with D possibly matching TRBD1 (5 bases). The CDR3 is 14 amino acids. Trimming stripped 8 bases from V and 2 bases from J, with 14 bases between. Germline loops: CDR1 SNHLY, CDR2 FYNNEI. The CDR3 sequence is CASAEDTHTDTQYF. CDR3 nucleotide sequence: TGTGCCAGCGCCGAGGACACGCACACAGATACGCAGTATTTT.

The chain joins TRBV7-3 to TRBJ2-1, with TRBD2 identical over 8 bases. V gave up 5 bases and J gave up 7 bases; unmatched junction bases: 13. Germline V CDR1 and CDR2: SGHTA, FQGTGA. The CDR3 is made up of 16 amino acids. CDR3 nucleotides: TGTGCCAGCAGCCCCCCGGGAGGGGAGGCCTTGAATGAGCAGTTCTTC. It codes for CASSPPGGEALNEQFF.

This clone was observed a handful of times. J is TRBJ2-1 and V is TRBV4-1; D call uncertain. The V gene lost 3 bases and the J gene lost 8 bases, with 8 bases spanning the gap. The CDR3 covers 12 residues. Per germline, CDR1 MGHRA and CDR2 YSYEKL. For the CDR3, the DNA is TGCGCCAGCAGCCAGATCTTGGATGAGCAGTTCTTC. It translates to CASSQILDEQFF.

The genes are TRBV11-1 and TRBJ2-1; D might be TRBD2 (5 bases). The germline gives CDR1 SGHAT, CDR2 FQDESV (reference sequence). With 5 bases removed from V and 9 bases from J, the gap between germline ends came to 14 bases. This CDR3 region has 13 residues. The CDR3 loop is CASSPIRGSEQFF. Written as DNA, the CDR3 is TGTGCCAGCAGCCCCATCCGCGGGTCTGAGCAGTTCTTC.

The V call is TRBV28, the J call TRBJ1-1; D is unclear. The V end lost 2 bases, the J end lost 1 base, and 2 bases lay between the germline ends. Germline V lookup: CDR1 MDHEN, CDR2 SYDVKM. CDR3 length: 12 amino acids. The CDR3, as DNA: TGTGCCAGCAGTTTAAGGAACACTGAAGCTTTCTTT. It encodes CASSLRNTEAFF. The whole variable domain, filled in from reference TRBV28 and TRBJ1-1, reads DVKVTQSSRYLVKRTGEKVFLECVQDMDHENMFWYRQDPGLGLRLIYFSYDVKMKEKGDIPEGYSVSREKKERFSLILESASTNQTSMYLCASSLRNTEAFFGQGTRLTVV.

This chain connects TRBV18 to TRBJ1-2; the D gene is possibly TRBD1 (6 bases). The length of the CDR3 is 14 residues. CDR1 is KGHSH and CDR2 is LQKENI in the germline V gene. Trimming removed 3 bases at V and 8 bases at J, with 16 bases between. CDR3 in amino acids: CASSPSSGARGYTF. The CDR3 DNA follows: TGTGCCAGCTCACCGTCTTCAGGGGCTCGAGGCTACACCTTC.

This rearrangement joins TRBV30 to TRBJ2-7; D tentatively fits TRBD1 or TRBD2 (5 bases each). Trimming took off 2 bases at V and 6 bases at J, with 14 bases between the two ends. Germline CDR1 GTSNPN, CDR2 SVGIG (reference sequence). The CDR3 is 13 residues long. The CDR3 sequence is CAWSTGTLPEQYF. The CDR3 region has the DNA TGTGCCTGGAGTACCGGGACCCTGCCCGAGCAGTACTTC.

V gene TRBV29-1 combines with J gene TRBJ1-2; possible D gene TRBD1, 5 bases. CDR1 SQVTM and CDR2 ANQGSEA come from the germline V gene. The CDR3 is 13 amino acids. Trimming cost V 6 bases and J 8 bases, with 19 bases left between them. CDR3 sequence: CSVASGPQEGYTF. CDR3 bases: TGCAGCGTAGCATCCGGGCCACAGGAGGGCTACACCTTC.

This rearrangement joins TRBV11-2 to TRBJ2-1; 9 bases are a match to TRBD1. Germline V gene lookup returns CDR1 SGHAT and CDR2 FQNNGV. The junction had 3 bases not matched to a gene; V was cut back by 0 bases and J by 3 bases. CDR3 size: 16 residues. CDR3 protein: CASSLDGTGFYNEQFF. The DNA for the CDR3 is TGTGCCAGCAGCTTAGATGGGACAGGGTTCTACAATGAGCAGTTCTTC.

The chain links TRBV10-3 to TRBJ2-1; 8 positions match TRBD2. The CDR3 consists of 15 residues. V lost 2 bases, J lost 2 bases, and 2 bases stayed unmatched. From germline, CDR1 is ENHRY and CDR2 SYGVKD. CDR3 protein: CAISEIGRAYNEQFF. The CDR3, as DNA: TGTGCCATCAGTGAGATCGGGAGGGCCTACAATGAGCAGTTCTTC.

The V call is TRBV10-3, the J call TRBJ2-5, with 10 positions matching TRBD2. V lost 6 bases to trimming and J lost 4 bases; unmatched junction nucleotides: 5. Looked up from germline, CDR1 is ENHRY and CDR2 is SYGVKD. The CDR3 runs 14 residues. CDR3: CAISSSGRGETQYF. CDR3 nucleotides: TGTGCCATCAGCTCTAGCGGGAGAGGAGAGACCCAGTACTTC.

This clone is a singleton in its sample. The V and J genes are TRBV6-5 and TRBJ1-4; 8 positions match TRBD1. Germline CDR1 reads MNHEY; CDR2 reads SVGAGI. V lost 2 bases, J lost 7 bases, and 9 bases stayed unmatched. CDR3 length: 16 amino acids. The CDR3 DNA follows: TGTGCCAGCAGTTACAGGGGAACAGGGGGGATTGAAAAACTGTTTTTT. Residues: CASSYRGTGGIEKLFF.

CDR3 region: CAISESRGNEKLFF. CDR3 sequence (DNA): TGTGCCATCAGTGAAAGTAGGGGTAATGAAAAACTGTTTTTT. The chain employs TRBV10-3 and TRBJ1-4; TRBD1 might be the D (5 bases). The CDR3 has 14 residues. Germline lookup yields CDR1 ENHRY and CDR2 SYGVKD. V lost 3 bases and J lost 4, with 9 bases in between.

The sample holds one count of this clone. This sequence joins TRBV18 and TRBJ2-3; D gene uncertain. This CDR3 region has 14 residues. V lost 0 bases to trimming and J lost 9 bases, with 13 bases between them. Germline loops: CDR1 KGHSH, CDR2 LQKENI. CDR3 sequence (DNA): TGTGCCAGCTCACCACCGGCTATAAAAGCCACGCAGTATTTT. Protein: CASSPPAIKATQYF.

The gene calls are TRBV7-9 and TRBJ2-5, with TRBD2 identical over 12 bases. V lost 2 bases, J lost 4 bases, and 5 bases stayed unmatched. The germline V gene has CDR1 SEHNR and CDR2 FQNEAQ (reference sequence). The CDR3 is 16 amino acids. The CDR3 reads CASSLSSSGRGETQYF. As DNA, the CDR3 is TGTGCCAGCAGCTTAAGTTCTAGCGGGAGGGGAGAGACCCAGTACTTC.

The chain couples TRBV6-1 to TRBJ2-7, with D possibly being TRBD2 (5 bases). Germline V gene sequence: CDR1 MNHNS, CDR2 SASEGT. CDR3 size: 13 residues. Trimming left V 4 bases short and J 2 bases short, with 9 bases between. The CDR3 sequence: CASSAGVTYEQYF. The CDR3 DNA sequence: TGTGCCAGCAGTGCCGGGGTCACCTACGAGCAGTACTTC.

The chain couples TRBV5-1 to TRBJ2-3, with TRBD2 matching over 7 bases. There are 15 residues in the CDR3. CDR1 is SGHRS and CDR2 is YFSETQ in the germline V gene. Unmatched junction bases numbered 8, after V lost 4 bases and J lost 3 bases. The CDR3 region is CASSLVRERTDTQYF. The CDR3 DNA sequence: TGCGCCAGCAGCCTGGTGCGGGAGAGGACAGATACGCAGTATTTT.

This rearrangement joins TRBV6-1 to TRBJ2-7, with 13 bases identical to TRBD2. CDR3 size: 14 residues. Germline V gene sequence: CDR1 MNHNS, CDR2 SASEGT. V was clipped by 10 bases and J by 4 bases; unmatched bases: 7. The chain's CDR3 is CATRTSGSGYEQYF. The CDR3 nucleotides are TGTGCCACCAGGACTAGCGGGAGTGGGTACGAGCAGTACTTC.

This chain connects TRBV10-3 to TRBJ2-6; a weak D match, TRBD2 (6 bases). The germline V gene encodes CDR1 ENHRY and CDR2 SYGVKD. This CDR3 is 19 amino acids long. Trimming removed 6 bases from V and 0 bases from J, with 21 bases in between. The CDR3 bases are TGTGCCATCAGCCGCGGGGCGGGAACTTCTCCCTCTGGGGCCAACGTCCTGACTTTC. Its protein is CAISRGAGTSPSGANVLTF.

This chain uses TRBV28 with TRBJ1-2; unclear D gene. Germline CDR1 MDHEN, CDR2 SYDVKM. The CDR3 runs to 14 residues. Trimming removed 7 bases at V and 1 base at J, with 13 bases between. Here the CDR3 DNA reads TGTGCCAGCAATGAGGGCCTCTATAACTATGGCTACACCTTC. This translates into CASNEGLYNYGYTF.